A single sample is the source of the 5 T cell receptor beta chains below, sequenced in a study of CD8+CD57+ T cells in acquired aplastic anemia. The TCR beta profiling, which covered VDJ combination and CDR3 sequence, was carried out using genomic DNA as the template. TCRdb fed the reads into MiXCR, producing one record per CDR3 protein. This sample has fewer than 250,000 distinct CDR3 sequences; 45% to 50% occur once, and the top ten carry 6.5% to 8%. Patients included in sequencing had previously demonstrated CD8+CD57+ cell expansion by flow cytometry. Input material: sorted CD4+, CD8+, or CD8+CD57+ T cells (not recorded which) from PBMCs. Receptors originate from a human donor with aplastic anemia.

This clonotype was detected many times. The CDR3 DNA reads as TGTGCCAGCAGTGAAGCGCTTTGGACAATTCACAGGTCCTATAATTCACCCCTCCACTTT. The encoded protein is CASSEALWTIHRSYNSPLHF. The chain couples TRBV6-1 to TRBJ1-6; tentative D call: TRBD1 (5 bases). CDR3 length: 20 amino acids. Germline V CDR1 and CDR2: MNHNS, SASEGT. V was pared by 0 bases and J by 1 base, with 19 bases between.

There are many counts of this clonotype. The chain carries TRBV5-5 and TRBJ1-1; no clear D. This CDR3 has 13 residues. CDR1 is SGHKS, CDR2 YYEKEE, per germline (reference sequence). The V end lost 4 bases, the J end lost 0 bases, and 7 bases lay between the germline ends. CDR3 protein: CASSPLLNTEAFF. CDR3 sequence (DNA): TGTGCCAGCAGCCCCCTCCTGAACACTGAAGCTTTCTTT.

At least ten counts were recorded for this clonotype. The chain has TRBV20-1 and TRBJ2-1; 7 bases are shared with TRBD2. J gave up 4 bases and V 0 bases, and 12 bases lay outside the gene matches. Per germline, CDR1 DFQATT and CDR2 SNEGSKA (reference sequence). The CDR3 length is 17 residues. CDR3: CSARDLREGQLYNEQFF. DNA for the CDR3: TGCAGTGCTAGAGATCTAAGGGAGGGCCAACTGTACAATGAGCAGTTCTTC.

Regarding this clonotype: A junction end diverges from the germline sequence, so it may reflect a read error. This chain uses TRBV7-3 with TRBJ1-2; 10 nucleotides line up with TRBD1. Per the germline V gene, CDR1 is SGHTA and CDR2 is FQGTGA. The CDR3 spans 15 residues. CDR3 DNA sequence: TGCGCCAGCCGGGGTGGGACAGGGGATTCCTATGGCTACACCTTC. Translation gives CASRGGTGDSYGYTF.

This clonotype was counted between two and nine times. The chain uses TRBV6-6 and TRBJ2-1, with 8 bases fitting TRBD2. This CDR3 has 16 amino acids. Trimming at V came to 0 bases and at J to 3 bases, leaving 4 bases not matched to a gene. The V gene's germline CDR1 is MNHNY and CDR2 SVGAGI (reference sequence). CDR3 bases: TGTGCCAGCAGTTACTCACTAGCGGCAAACTACAATGAGCAGTTCTTC. This sequence encodes CASSYSLAANYNEQFF.